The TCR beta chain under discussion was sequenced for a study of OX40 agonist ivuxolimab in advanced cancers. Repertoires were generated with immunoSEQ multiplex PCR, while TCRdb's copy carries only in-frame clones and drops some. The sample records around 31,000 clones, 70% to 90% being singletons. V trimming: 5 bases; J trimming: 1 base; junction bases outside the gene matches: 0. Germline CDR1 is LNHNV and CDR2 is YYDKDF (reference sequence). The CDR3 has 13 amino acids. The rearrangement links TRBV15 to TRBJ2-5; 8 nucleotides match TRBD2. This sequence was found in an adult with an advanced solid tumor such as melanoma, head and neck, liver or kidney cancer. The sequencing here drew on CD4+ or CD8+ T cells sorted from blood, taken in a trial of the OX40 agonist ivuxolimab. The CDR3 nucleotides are TGTGCCACCAGCCGGGAGGGCCAAGAGACCCAGTACTTC. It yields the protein CATSREGQETQYF.